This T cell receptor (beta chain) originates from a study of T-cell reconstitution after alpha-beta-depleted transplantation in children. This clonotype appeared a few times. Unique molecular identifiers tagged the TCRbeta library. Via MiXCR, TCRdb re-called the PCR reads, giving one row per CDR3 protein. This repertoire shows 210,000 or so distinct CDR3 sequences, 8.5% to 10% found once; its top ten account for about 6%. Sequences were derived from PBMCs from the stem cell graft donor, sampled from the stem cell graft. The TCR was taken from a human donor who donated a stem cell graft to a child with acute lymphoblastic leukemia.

The CDR3 sequence is CATSEGRELFF. The DNA for the CDR3 is TGTGCCACCAGTGAAGGCCGGGAGCTGTTTTTT. This rearrangement joins TRBV24-1 to TRBJ2-2; no definite D call. This CDR3 is 11 amino acids long. Germline V gene data show CDR1 as KGHDR and CDR2 as SFDVKD. Trimming shortened V by 4 bases and J by 9 bases, and 5 bases separated the two germline ends.